The 3 T cell receptor beta chains listed next were all sequenced from one sample in a study of cytomegalovirus exposure and HLA in healthy donors. Primers: 60 Vbeta forward and 13 Jbeta reverse. Clones were read by immunoSEQ multiplex PCR, and TCRdb kept only the in-frame ones, dropping some. The sample carries fewer than 250,000 clones, more than 75% recorded once. Sequencing was done on a sample of PBMCs. The receptors stem from a male donor in good health and CMV-seronegative.

J is TRBJ2-2 and V is TRBV7-8; no clear D gene. The CDR3 runs to 17 residues. The V end was cut by 5 bases, the J end by 4 bases, with 20 bases between. The V gene's germline CDR1 is SGHVS and CDR2 FQNEAQ. The CDR3 nucleotides read TGTGCCAGCAGCCTAATCAACTTTGGTGTCGGCACCGGGGAGCTGTTTTTT. This codes for CASSLINFGVGTGELFF.

The chain carries TRBV7-3 and TRBJ2-7; tentative D call: TRBD2 (6 bases). This CDR3 is 17 amino acids long. Trimming cost V 2 bases and J 2 bases, with 19 bases left between them. The V gene's germline CDR1 is SGHTA and CDR2 FQGTGA. As DNA, the CDR3 is TGTGCCAGCAGCTTATATCCTCGCTCGACGGGAGCCTACGAGCAGTACTTC. Residues: CASSLYPRSTGAYEQYF.

The sample holds a few counts of this clone. The CDR3 DNA follows: TGCGCCAGCAGCTCGACAGGGCCCTTCGGGGACACTGAAGCTTTCTTT. Translation: CASSSTGPFGDTEAFF. V usage is TRBV5-1 and J usage is TRBJ1-1, with 7 bases that match TRBD1. The CDR3 totals 16 residues. The germline CDR1 and CDR2 sequences are SGHRS and YFSETQ. V trimming: 3 bases; J trimming: 3 bases; junction bases outside the gene matches: 11.